The T cell receptor (beta chain) under discussion was sequenced for a study of T cell changes during pregnancy in multiple sclerosis. This table comes from immunoSEQ multiplex PCR, and its TCRdb copy is limited to in-frame clones, with some not included. This sample has 56,000 or so clones, with about nine tenths found just once. Turning to this clone: Mismatch with germline at one junction end may stem from a read error.

This material consisted of peripheral blood, taken in the first trimester of pregnancy. This clonotype originated in a female donor in good health, enrolled as a control in a pregnancy study.

The CDR3 loop reads CASSHPGTSGRARNIQYF. CDR3 sequence (DNA): TGTGCCAGCAGTCACCCCGGGACTAGCGGGAGGGCCAGAAACATTCAGTACTTC. V usage is TRBV28 and J usage is TRBJ2-4, with TRBD2 identical over 16 bases. CDR1 and CDR2 (germline): MDHEN, SYDVKM. This CDR3 spans 18 amino acids.